A single sample is the source of the 11 T cell receptor beta chains below, sequenced in a study of shared clonotypes between healthy human individuals. Clones were sequenced by immunoSEQ multiplex PCR, and TCRdb holds only the in-frame ones, with some missing. The profile shows over 2 million clones, about 95% of them singletons. CD45RO-negative cells were positively selected for CCR7, leaving out terminally differentiated effector memory CD45RA+ cells. Material: naive CD8+ T cells sorted from blood. The source of these receptors is a man between 18 and 29 years old in good health.

The chain uses TRBV5-1 and TRBJ2-2; D not certain. Per the germline V gene, CDR1 is SGHRS and CDR2 is YFSETQ. V lost 4 bases, J lost 1 base, and 11 bases lay in between. The CDR3 spans 15 residues. The CDR3 DNA sequence: TGCGCCAGCAGCCTTTTTGACGGGAACACCGGGGAGCTGTTTTTT. Its translation is CASSLFDGNTGELFF. Full variable domain (missing parts from reference TRBV5-1 and TRBJ2-2): KAGVTQTPRYLIKTRGQQVTLSCSPISGHRSVSWYQQTPGQGLQFLFEYFSETQRNKGNFPGRFSGRQFSNSRSEMNVSTLELGDSALYLCASSLFDGNTGELFFGEGSRLTVL.

Regarding this clone: Other DNA variants within this sample encode the same CDR3. V usage is TRBV27 and J usage is TRBJ2-7; D possibly corresponds to TRBD1 (5 bases). Germline CDR1 MNHEY, CDR2 SMNVEV (reference sequence). V was shortened by 3 bases and J by 5 bases, with 11 bases between the two germline ends. The CDR3 covers 13 residues. The CDR3, as DNA: TGTGCCAGCAGTTTTTCCTCAGGGAACGAGCAGTACTTC. Translation gives CASSFSSGNEQYF.

The chain joins TRBV27 to TRBJ1-2; D unclear. CDR1 and CDR2 (germline): MNHEY, SMNVEV (reference sequence). Trimming stripped 9 bases from V and 2 bases from J, with 13 bases between. The CDR3 consists of 13 residues. The CDR3 protein is CASFGGWNYGYTF. DNA for the CDR3: TGTGCCAGTTTCGGCGGTTGGAACTATGGCTACACCTTC.

The genes are TRBV19 and TRBJ1-5; the D is unclear. Trimming took off 5 bases at V and 3 bases at J, with 17 bases between the two ends. Germline-derived CDR1 and CDR2 are LNHDA and SQIVND (reference sequence). The CDR3 is made up of 16 amino acids. For the CDR3, the DNA is TGTGCCAGTAGTGCGCGTTGGGAAGGAGACAATCAGCCCCAGCATTTT. It translates to CASSARWEGDNQPQHF.

The chain is built from TRBV4-1 and TRBJ2-2, with TRBD1 as a possible D gene (6 bases). CDR3 length: 14 residues. CDR1 and CDR2 (germline): MGHRA, YSYEKL. V was shortened by 4 bases and J by 5 bases, with 11 bases between the two germline ends. The chain's CDR3 is CASSPRTETGELFF. CDR3 nucleotide sequence: TGCGCCAGCAGCCCGAGGACAGAAACCGGGGAGCTGTTTTTT.

The chain is built from TRBV5-4 and TRBJ2-1; 7 bases align to TRBD2. CDR1 and CDR2 from the germline V gene are SGHNT and YYREEE (reference sequence). V was clipped by 4 bases and J by 7 bases; unmatched bases: 17. CDR3 length: 17 amino acids. CDR3 bases: TGTGCCAGCAGCCAGAGGGTCCTGACTAGCAATATTAATGAGCAGTTCTTC. Its protein is CASSQRVLTSNINEQFF.

The sample holds one count of this clone. This chain joins TRBV5-6 and TRBJ2-4, with D possibly TRBD2 on 5 matching bases. Germline CDR1 reads SGHDT; CDR2 reads YYEEEE. With 2 bases removed from V and 6 bases from J, the gap between germline ends came to 12 bases. The CDR3 is 14 residues long. CDR3 DNA: TGTGCCAGCAGCTTCGGAGGCAGCTTAAACATTCAGTACTTC. Translation: CASSFGGSLNIQYF.

To note about this clone: The DNA is left out, because the CDR3 cannot be placed on it with certainty; the CDR3 is given as TCRdb lists it. The chain joins TRBV27 to TRBJ1-5; the D segment call TRBD1 is taken from the table without a DNA check. The CDR3 is made up of 14 amino acids, end residues included. The germline CDR1 and CDR2 sequences are MNHEY and SMNVEV (reference sequence). The CDR3 sequence: CASSSSTGTQPQHF.

The chain joins TRBV7-3 to TRBJ2-7; D remains unclear. The CDR3 length is 14 residues. Germline CDR1 and CDR2: SGHTA and FQGTGA. Trimming removed 2 bases from V and 0 bases from J, with 8 bases in between. This CDR3 is CASSLDVGSYEQYF. In DNA, the CDR3 is TGTGCCAGCAGCTTAGATGTTGGCTCCTACGAGCAGTACTTC.

Concerning this clone: The same CDR3 arises from other DNA sequences in this sample as well. V and J are TRBV9 and TRBJ2-2; D gene unclear. Deletions cut 0 bases from V and 2 bases from J, with 8 bases between. The CDR3 has 15 amino acids. CDR1 is SGDLS, CDR2 YYNGEE, per germline. CDR3 bases: TGTGCCAGCAGCGTAGGTGTCTTCAACACCGGGGAGCTGTTTTTT. Its translation is CASSVGVFNTGELFF.

This clone was seen just once. The CDR3, as DNA: TGTGCCAGCAGCTTAGATACAGGGATTTTAGAGCAGTTCTTC. Residues: CASSLDTGILEQFF. This chain joins TRBV7-9 and TRBJ2-1; possible D gene TRBD1, 6 bases. Germline lookup yields CDR1 SEHNR and CDR2 FQNEAQ (reference sequence). The CDR3 contains 14 residues. V was pared by 1 base and J by 10 bases, with 14 bases between.